Following are 26 T cell receptor beta chains from one sample sequenced in a study of beta chain features in type 1 diabetes. Their antigen targets remain unknown. Study conclusions and caveats: A moderate, significant TCRB CDR3 shortening appeared in type 1 diabetes across four CD4+ subsets.

The whole isolated RNA underwent reverse transcription, so sequencing captured expressed TCRB transcripts. Clones were read by immunoSEQ multiplex PCR, and TCRdb kept only the in-frame ones, dropping some. This table holds hundreds of thousands of clones, roughly 13% found once. Input material: naive CD4+ T cells from blood. These receptors were collected from a man younger than 35 with type 1 diabetes.

The V call is TRBV10-2, the J call TRBJ1-1; D might be TRBD1 (5 bases). V lost 8 bases, J lost 4 bases, and 17 bases lay in between. The CDR3 sequence is 14 residues long. Germline V gives CDR1 WSHSY, CDR2 SAAADI. The chain's CDR3 is CASLTNQGVTEAFF. The CDR3 region has the DNA TGCGCCAGCCTTACAAATCAAGGGGTCACTGAAGCTTTCTTT.

The rearrangement links TRBV6-5 to TRBJ2-3; TRBD2 matches 12 bases. CDR1 MNHEY and CDR2 SVGAGI come from the germline V gene. There are 15 residues in the CDR3. J was trimmed by 7 bases and V by 6 bases; bases with no gene match: 8. The CDR3 loop is CASSAGTSGLYTQYF. The CDR3 nucleotides read TGTGCCAGCAGCGCCGGGACTAGCGGGTTGTATACGCAGTATTTT.

The rearrangement links TRBV14 to TRBJ2-3, with D possibly being TRBD1 or TRBD2 (5 bases each). The V gene's germline CDR1 is SGHDN and CDR2 FVKESK. This CDR3 has 17 amino acids. V gave up 4 bases and J gave up 4 bases, with 21 bases separating them. The CDR3 DNA reads as TGTGCCAGCAGCCCCCCATCATGGGGGAGCTACGCAGATACGCAGTATTTT. It is translated as CASSPPSWGSYADTQYF.

A note on this clone: The junction shows a germline mismatch at one end, possibly a read error. V and J are TRBV25-1 and TRBJ1-3; unclear D gene. Germline lookup yields CDR1 MGHDK and CDR2 SYGVNS. There are 11 residues in the CDR3. CDR3 nucleotides: TGTGCCAGCAGTGAATTCGACCGAGTCAATTTT. It encodes CASSEFDRVNF.

The rearrangement uses TRBV7-2 and TRBJ2-5; 8 positions match TRBD2. V lost 1 base to trimming and J lost 5 bases; unmatched junction nucleotides: 6. Germline CDR1 reads SGHTA; CDR2 reads FQGNSA. The CDR3 is 15 amino acids. The CDR3 DNA reads as TGTGCCAGCAGCTTAGTCGCGGGGGGCGGGGAGACCCAGTACTTC. This sequence encodes CASSLVAGGGETQYF.

The chain is built from TRBV7-9 and TRBJ2-4; D not resolved. CDR1 and CDR2 (germline): SEHNR, FQNEAQ (reference sequence). V was clipped by 4 bases and J by 10 bases, with 14 bases between them. This CDR3 is 13 amino acids long. The CDR3 sequence: CASSSDGPRIQYF. In DNA, the CDR3 is TGTGCCAGCAGCTCCGACGGACCAAGGATTCAGTACTTC.

This clone has a handful of counts. V gene TRBV6-5 combines with J gene TRBJ1-2, with 11 bases matching TRBD1. CDR1 is MNHEY, CDR2 SVGAGI, per germline. There are 14 residues in the CDR3. The V and J ends lost 3 bases and 4 bases, in that order; junction bases with no gene match: 1. CDR3 sequence reads: CASSYGTGGYGYTF. In nucleotides, the CDR3 is TGTGCCAGCAGTTATGGGACAGGGGGCTATGGCTACACCTTC.

V is TRBV5-1 and J is TRBJ2-5, with a possible D match to TRBD2 (7 bases). The CDR3 totals 14 residues. Germline lookup yields CDR1 SGHRS and CDR2 YFSETQ. V was cut by 2 bases and J by 4 bases, with 12 bases left in between. The CDR3 bases are TGCGCCAGCAGCTTTACAGGGAGGGGAGAGACCCAGTACTTC. Protein: CASSFTGRGETQYF.

This clone was counted only a few times. The chain couples TRBV5-1 to TRBJ2-1; TRBD2 is a possible D gene (5 bases). With 0 bases removed from V and 7 bases from J, the gap between germline ends came to 11 bases. Germline CDR1 and CDR2: SGHRS and YFSETQ. The length of the CDR3 is 14 residues. Here the CDR3 reads CASSLVPSGNEQFF. As DNA, the CDR3 is TGCGCCAGCAGCTTGGTACCGTCGGGGAATGAGCAGTTCTTC. Complete variable domain (other parts from reference TRBV5-1 and TRBJ2-1): KAGVTQTPRYLIKTRGQQVTLSCSPISGHRSVSWYQQTPGQGLQFLFEYFSETQRNKGNFPGRFSGRQFSNSRSEMNVSTLELGDSALYLCASSLVPSGNEQFFGPGTRLTVL.

The sample holds one count of this clone. This chain links TRBV18 with TRBJ1-1; TRBD1 agrees at 8 bases. V lost 1 base to trimming and J lost 5 bases; unmatched junction nucleotides: 12. The CDR3 contains 17 residues. Germline CDR1 and CDR2: KGHSH and LQKENI. CDR3 amino acids: CASSPLRGPGPGTEAFF. The CDR3, as DNA: TGTGCCAGCTCACCACTCAGGGGGCCGGGGCCAGGGACTGAAGCTTTCTTT.

J is TRBJ1-1 and V is TRBV7-2; D is ambiguous. The CDR3 has 16 amino acids. The germline V and J ends were trimmed by 6 bases and 1 base, with 18 bases remaining between them. Per germline, CDR1 SGHTA and CDR2 FQGNSA. As DNA, the CDR3 is TGTGCCAGCAGTCCCAATGGGAATTCGGGGAACACTGAAGCTTTCTTT. Amino acid sequence: CASSPNGNSGNTEAFF.

Remarks on this clone: This same CDR3 is encoded by further DNA sequences in the sample. J is TRBJ2-5 and V is TRBV29-1; 7 nucleotides line up with TRBD1. In germline, CDR1 is SQVTM, CDR2 ANQGSEA. The V and J ends lost 4 bases and 3 bases, in that order; junction bases with no gene match: 2. The CDR3 totals 12 residues. The CDR3 is CSVGQGKETQYF. CDR3 nucleotides: TGCAGCGTTGGACAGGGAAAAGAGACCCAGTACTTC.

The genes are TRBV19 and TRBJ1-1, with D perhaps TRBD1 (5 bases). This CDR3 is 15 amino acids long. V was cut by 3 bases and J by 2 bases, with 13 bases left in between. The germline gives CDR1 LNHDA, CDR2 SQIVND (reference sequence). In DNA, the CDR3 is TGTGCCAGTAGTATCCTGGCAGGGAGCAACACTGAAGCTTTCTTT. Its translation is CASSILAGSNTEAFF.

The genes are TRBV20-1 and TRBJ2-3; 10 bases align to TRBD2. Germline assignment: CDR1 DFQATT and CDR2 SNEGSKA (reference sequence). Trimming took 7 bases from V and 7 from J; bases not matched to a gene: 2. The CDR3 spans 11 residues. The CDR3 sequence is CSETSGHTQYF. The CDR3 DNA reads as TGCAGTGAGACTAGCGGGCATACGCAGTATTTT.

The chain carries TRBV7-2 and TRBJ1-1; D is unclear. The CDR3 is made up of 11 amino acids. Looked up from germline, CDR1 is SGHTA and CDR2 is FQGNSA. Between the trimmed V and J ends, which lost 1 base and 8 bases, there was a span of 5 bases. CDR3 in DNA: TGTGCCAGCAGCTTAGGCCGGGAAGCTTTCTTT. Its protein product is CASSLGREAFF.

In this sample, this clone turned up a few times. This chain joins TRBV29-1 and TRBJ2-5, with D maybe TRBD2 (6 bases). CDR1 and CDR2 (germline): SQVTM, ANQGSEA. The CDR3 has 14 residues. Trimming took 4 bases from V and 5 from J, leaving 17 bases between them. DNA for the CDR3: TGCAGCGTTGCTACCGGGGGTGGGCGGGAGACCCAGTACTTC. It translates to CSVATGGGRETQYF.

CDR3 coding DNA: TGTGCCAGCAGCTTCTCGTCGGATGAAAAACTGTTTTTT. Translation gives CASSFSSDEKLFF. V and J are TRBV11-1 and TRBJ1-4; D is unclear. The germline V and J ends were trimmed by 3 bases and 6 bases, with 8 bases remaining between them. Looked up from germline, CDR1 is SGHAT and CDR2 is FQDESV (reference sequence). The CDR3 covers 13 residues.

V usage is TRBV30 and J usage is TRBJ2-1; the D is unclear. V was cut by 1 base and J by 15 bases, with 10 bases left in between. The CDR3 spans 10 residues. The germline V gene has CDR1 GTSNPN and CDR2 SVGIG (reference sequence). For the CDR3, the DNA is TGTGCCTGGAGTGCGGGCCCGGGGTTCTTC. Its protein product is CAWSAGPGFF.

The chain has TRBV9 and TRBJ1-2; 8 bases are shared with TRBD1. Germline V gene sequence: CDR1 SGDLS, CDR2 YYNGEE. The CDR3 consists of 12 residues. Losses at the gene ends were 4 bases for V and 6 bases for J; bases not matched to a gene: 2. The CDR3 region has the DNA TGTGCCAGCAGCACGGGACAGGATGGCTACACCTTC. This translates into CASSTGQDGYTF.

This chain connects TRBV5-1 to TRBJ2-1; D unresolved. In germline, CDR1 is SGHRS, CDR2 YFSETQ. Trimming removed 4 bases from V and 4 bases from J, with 12 bases in between. The CDR3 has 14 residues. This CDR3 is CASSHARSYNEQFF. DNA for the CDR3: TGCGCCAGCAGCCACGCTAGGAGTTACAATGAGCAGTTCTTC.

This clone was picked up a small number of times. V usage is TRBV9 and J usage is TRBJ2-2; TRBD2 might be the D (6 bases). CDR3 size: 16 residues. V was pared by 3 bases and J by 6 bases, with 18 bases between. The germline gives CDR1 SGDLS, CDR2 YYNGEE. CDR3 region: CASSAGGPGGPGELFF. CDR3 sequence (DNA): TGTGCCAGCAGCGCTGGGGGACCCGGGGGACCCGGGGAGCTGTTTTTT.

The chain recombines TRBV29-1 with TRBJ1-5, with D perhaps TRBD1 (5 bases). Looked up from germline, CDR1 is SQVTM and CDR2 is ANQGSEA. V lost 4 bases and J lost 5, with 9 bases in between. The CDR3 is made up of 12 amino acids. The CDR3 loop reads CSVGGVDQPQHF. The DNA of the CDR3 is TGCAGCGTTGGAGGGGTCGATCAGCCCCAGCATTTT.

V and J are TRBV25-1 and TRBJ1-5; unclear D gene. The length of the CDR3 is 13 residues. Germline lookup yields CDR1 MGHDK and CDR2 SYGVNS. Trimming took 4 bases from V and 5 from J, leaving 9 bases between them. CDR3 region: CASSASPDQPQHF. DNA for the CDR3: TGTGCCAGCAGTGCCAGCCCTGATCAGCCCCAGCATTTT.

This sequence joins TRBV29-1 and TRBJ2-1; 7 bases fit TRBD2. The junction had 5 bases not matched to a gene; V was cut back by 4 bases and J by 2 bases. Germline V CDR1 and CDR2: SQVTM, ANQGSEA. This CDR3 has 14 residues. CDR3 sequence reads: CSVVGGGPYNEQFF. The CDR3 DNA reads TGCAGCGTTGTGGGGGGAGGGCCCTACAATGAGCAGTTCTTC.

This clone turned up a few times. The chain uses TRBV7-9 and TRBJ1-3; D unclear. This CDR3 is 12 amino acids long. With 1 base removed from V and 7 bases from J, the gap between germline ends came to 5 bases. Germline lookup yields CDR1 SEHNR and CDR2 FQNEAQ (reference sequence). The CDR3 spells CASSLGTNTIYF. The CDR3 DNA reads TGTGCCAGCAGCTTAGGAACCAACACCATATATTTT.

The chain couples TRBV27 to TRBJ1-4; D perhaps matches TRBD1 (6 bases). CDR1 and CDR2 from the germline V gene are MNHEY and SMNVEV (reference sequence). V was trimmed by 5 bases and J by 8 bases, leaving 18 bases between them. The CDR3 contains 15 residues. The CDR3 spells CASSPVRGAIEKLFF. CDR3 bases: TGTGCCAGCAGTCCCGTCCGGGGGGCGATCGAAAAACTGTTTTTT.